Each of the 3 T cell receptor beta chains below was sequenced from the same sample in a study of blood T cell repertoires in COVID-19. Here immunoSEQ multiplex PCR was the method, and the copy in TCRdb shows in-frame clones only, minus some. This sample has about 130,000 clones, with approximately 91% found just once. The sequenced material came from peripheral blood. Source of these receptors: a woman older than 75 with acute or convalescent COVID-19.

The V gene is TRBV12-3 or TRBV12-4, the J gene TRBJ1-5, with D unclear. Trimming left V 2 bases short and J 7 bases short, with 6 bases between. The CDR3 runs to 12 residues. The CDR3 spells CASSLNIQPQHF. Here the CDR3 DNA reads TGTGCCAGCAGTTTAAACATCCAGCCCCAGCATTTT.

This clone turned up a few times. The V gene is TRBV10-3, the J gene TRBJ2-7; D is possibly TRBD1 (6 bases). From germline, CDR1 is ENHRY and CDR2 SYGVKD. V was cut by 10 bases and J by 1 base, with 17 bases left in between. The CDR3 loop spans 14 amino acids. CDR3 nucleotides: TGTGCCACTTCCCCCCGACAGGAGTCCTACGAGCAGTACTTC. Translating it yields CATSPRQESYEQYF.

V is TRBV5-4 and J is TRBJ2-5; TRBD1 matches at 9 bases. Germline assignment: CDR1 SGHNT and CDR2 YYREEE (reference sequence). The CDR3 runs to 17 residues. Trimming removed 0 bases from V and 4 bases from J; junction bases left unmatched: 10. The CDR3 protein is CASSLGPQQGASETQYF. DNA for the CDR3: TGTGCCAGCAGCTTGGGGCCCCAACAGGGGGCGTCAGAGACCCAGTACTTC.